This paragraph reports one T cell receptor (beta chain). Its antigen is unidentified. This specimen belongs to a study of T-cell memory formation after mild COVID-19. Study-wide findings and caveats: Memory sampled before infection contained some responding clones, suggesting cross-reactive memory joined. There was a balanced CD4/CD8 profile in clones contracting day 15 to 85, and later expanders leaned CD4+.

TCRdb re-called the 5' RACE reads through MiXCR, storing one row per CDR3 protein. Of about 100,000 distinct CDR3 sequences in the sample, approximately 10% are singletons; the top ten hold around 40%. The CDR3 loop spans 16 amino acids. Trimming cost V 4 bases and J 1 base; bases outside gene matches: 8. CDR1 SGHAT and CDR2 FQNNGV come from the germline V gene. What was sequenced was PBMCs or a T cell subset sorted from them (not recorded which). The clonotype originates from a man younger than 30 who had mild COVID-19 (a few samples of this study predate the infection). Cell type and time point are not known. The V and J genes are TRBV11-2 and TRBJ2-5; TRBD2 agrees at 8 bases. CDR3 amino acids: CASSSFVGTSQETQYF. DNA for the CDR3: TGTGCCAGCAGCTCCTTTGTGGGGACTAGCCAAGAGACCCAGTACTTC.